This record looks at one T cell receptor (beta chain) sequence and its context. The antigen remains undetermined. In TCRdb, the reads were re-called with MiXCR into one record per CDR3 protein. The sample carries roughly 170,000 distinct CDR3 sequences, about 20% recorded once. V lost 5 bases and J lost 5, with 5 bases in between. The CDR3 consists of 11 residues. The sample originates from a study of T cell repertoires in cytomegalovirus infection. The chain couples TRBV12-3 or TRBV12-4 to TRBJ2-3, with D hard to call. This sample comprised CD8+ T cells from cultured PBMCs, obtained from culture after CMV antigen stimulation. This TCR was recovered from a human donor in good health (CMV status not recorded). Some clones in this sample may be carry-over from other donors' samples. CDR3 amino acids: CASSPIDTQYF. Written as DNA, the CDR3 is TGTGCCAGCAGTCCAATAGATACGCAGTATTTT.